This TCR beta chain is drawn from a study of post-analysis software for immune sequencing data. Turning to the study itself: Relapsing-remitting, secondary progressive and progressive-relapsing forms made up the multiple sclerosis disease courses.

Study-level findings and limits: With TRBV5-6, TRBV5-1 and TRBV20-1 included, a handful of TRBV segments were more frequent in patients than in controls. Samples made in the same batch grouped tightly together by F measure. Diversity measured as normalized Chao1 was significantly lower in multiple sclerosis patients than in controls.

Germline V gene sequence: CDR1 SGDLS, CDR2 YYNGEE. CDR3 length: 12 residues. With 0 bases removed from V and 10 bases from J, the gap between germline ends came to 8 bases. A word on this clonotype: Antigen specificity is unknown.

cDNA libraries for TCR beta contained unique molecular identifiers. TCRdb fed the PCR reads into MiXCR, producing one record per CDR3 protein. In the table there are almost 700,000 distinct CDR3 sequences, around 64% of which are singletons. The chain links TRBV9 to TRBJ2-1; possible D gene TRBD1, 6 bases. The sequence was obtained from a girl aged 2 to 10 with multiple sclerosis. Sequencing was carried out using blood. CDR3 in amino acids: CASSVAQGEQFF. The DNA for the CDR3 is TGTGCCAGCAGCGTAGCTCAGGGGGAGCAGTTCTTC.